These 25 T cell receptor beta chains share one sample of origin, sequenced in a study of T cell repertoires in cytomegalovirus infection. MiXCR was run by TCRdb on the reads, yielding one entry per CDR3 protein. Here the sample spans about 900,000 distinct CDR3 sequences, roughly a third being singletons. Their specific antigens are unknown. Here the sequenced sample was cultured CD8+ T cells from PBMCs, taken from culture after CMV antigen stimulation. The receptor set was obtained from a human donor in good health (CMV status not recorded). Some clones in this sample may be carry-over from other donors' samples.

This clonotype was observed once. The rearrangement uses TRBV5-1 and TRBJ2-3; unclear D gene. Between the trimmed V and J ends, which lost 4 bases and 1 base, there was a span of 10 bases. Germline lookup yields CDR1 SGHRS and CDR2 YFSETQ. The length of the CDR3 is 14 residues. In DNA form, the CDR3 reads TGCGCCAGCAGCGGGGTTCCTGGCACAGATACGCAGTATTTT. Translating gives CASSGVPGTDTQYF.

At least ten counts were recorded for this clonotype. This chain joins TRBV12-3 or TRBV12-4 and TRBJ2-2; 10 nucleotides match TRBD1. The CDR3 covers 18 residues. Trimming took 6 bases from V and 1 from J; bases not matched to a gene: 11. The CDR3 region has the DNA TGTGCCAGCAGCTGGGGGACAGGGGCGACATTGAACACCGGGGAGCTGTTTTTT. This encodes CASSWGTGATLNTGELFF.

This clonotype appeared many times. The gene calls are TRBV12-5 and TRBJ1-4, with D perhaps matching TRBD1 (6 bases). CDR1 is LGHNT, CDR2 FRNRAP, per germline. Trimming removed 2 bases from V and 4 bases from J, with 26 bases in between. The CDR3 spans 20 residues. The CDR3 DNA reads TGTGCTAGTGGTTTGTCGGCGGACAGTCCCTCCCAATCGTTTAATGAAAAACTGTTTTTT. This sequence encodes CASGLSADSPSQSFNEKLFF.

In its sample, this clonotype was seen many times. V is TRBV12-3 or TRBV12-4 and J is TRBJ2-1; the match to TRBD2 covers 11 bases. The CDR3 is 16 amino acids. Unmatched junction bases numbered 10, after V lost 8 bases and J lost 4 bases. In DNA, the CDR3 is TGTGCCAGCGGCGAACTTAGGACTAGCGGGTACAATGAGCAGTTCTTC. Translation: CASGELRTSGYNEQFF.

The J gene is TRBJ2-3, the V gene TRBV27; 14 positions agree with TRBD2. After removal of 7 bases from V and 0 bases from J, the junction contained 9 bases not matched to a gene. CDR1 is MNHEY and CDR2 is SMNVEV in the germline V gene (reference sequence). This CDR3 is built from 18 residues. CDR3 in DNA: TGTGCCAGCACCCTCGAAGGACTAGCGGGGGGAAGCACAGATACGCAGTATTTT. It is translated as CASTLEGLAGGSTDTQYF.

The rearrangement links TRBV18 to TRBJ1-5; D is possibly TRBD1 (5 bases). The CDR3 is 16 residues long. V lost 0 bases and J lost 5, with 14 bases in between. Germline CDR1 KGHSH, CDR2 LQKENI. CDR3 nucleotides: TGTGCCAGCTCACCACCCGAAGGGGCCGGCTATCAGCCCCAGCATTTT. Residues: CASSPPEGAGYQPQHF.

There are a few counts of this clonotype. The rearrangement links TRBV15 to TRBJ2-4; 7 bases align to TRBD1. The germline V gene encodes CDR1 LNHNV and CDR2 YYDKDF (reference sequence). With V trimmed by 3 bases and J by 4 bases, 0 bases remained unmatched. The CDR3 contains 13 residues. CDR3 sequence reads: CATSRDRKNIQYF. In nucleotides, the CDR3 is TGTGCCACCAGCAGGGACAGGAAAAACATTCAGTACTTC.

The rearrangement links TRBV5-6 to TRBJ1-5; 9 nucleotides match TRBD1. Germline trimming cut 2 bases from V and 6 bases from J; bases unmatched to any gene: 6. The CDR3 length is 15 residues. CDR1 is SGHDT, CDR2 YYEEEE, per germline. The CDR3 region has the DNA TGTGCCAGCAGCTTTGGGACAGGGCATATTCAGCCCCAGCATTTT. Amino acids: CASSFGTGHIQPQHF. The whole variable domain, remainder taken from reference TRBV5-6 and TRBJ1-5, is DAGVTQSPTHLIKTRGQQVTLRCSPKSGHDTVSWYQQALGQGPQFIFQYYEEEERQRGNFPDRFSGHQFPNYSSELNVNALLLGDSALYLCASSFGTGHIQPQHFGDGTRLSIL.

In its sample, this clonotype was seen a few times. CDR3 sequence (DNA): TGTGCCAGCAGCTCGGTGGTGGGGGGCGAGCAGTACTTC. Encoded protein: CASSSVVGGEQYF. The gene calls are TRBV7-6 and TRBJ2-7; D perhaps matches TRBD2 (6 bases). V shed 4 bases and J shed 6 bases, with 13 bases lying between them. In germline, CDR1 is SGHVS, CDR2 FNYEAQ. The CDR3 covers 13 residues.

This clonotype came up a few times. The chain is built from TRBV6-1 and TRBJ1-1; tentative D call: TRBD1 (5 bases). Germline CDR1 and CDR2: MNHNS and SASEGT. This CDR3 is 14 amino acids long. Trimming cost V 8 bases and J 0 bases, with 13 bases left between them. CDR3 loop: CASGEGPLNTEAFF. The CDR3 nucleotides read TGTGCCAGCGGCGAGGGACCCTTGAACACTGAAGCTTTCTTT.

The gene calls are TRBV5-5 and TRBJ2-1; no clear D gene. Germline CDR1 SGHKS, CDR2 YYEKEE (reference sequence). The V gene lost 7 bases and the J gene lost 9 bases, with 14 bases spanning the gap. CDR3 size: 12 residues. The DNA of the CDR3 is TGTGCCAGCGTAACCGACGGGCCTGAGCAGTTCTTC. Residues: CASVTDGPEQFF.

The V gene is TRBV14, the J gene TRBJ1-2, with TRBD1 matching 7 bases. The CDR3 is 15 residues long. Germline assignment: CDR1 SGHDN and CDR2 FVKESK. J was trimmed by 0 bases and V by 3 bases; bases with no gene match: 4. The CDR3 sequence is CASSQSGQTNYGYTF. The CDR3 region has the DNA TGTGCCAGCAGCCAGTCGGGACAGACTAACTATGGCTACACCTTC.

For the CDR3, the DNA is TGTGCCAGCAGCTTAAATATCCCAACAAAAAACGGGATTAACTATGGCTACACCTTC. It codes for CASSLNIPTKNGINYGYTF. The chain joins TRBV7-9 to TRBJ1-2; no clear D. The V gene lost 2 bases and the J gene lost 1 base, with 23 bases spanning the gap. The germline gives CDR1 SEHNR, CDR2 FQNEAQ (reference sequence). This CDR3 is 19 amino acids long.

CDR3 in DNA: TGTGCCAGCAGGAGTTTGGGAGTCTCTGGAAACACCATATATTTT. It encodes CASRSLGVSGNTIYF. The chain employs TRBV28 and TRBJ1-3; D call uncertain. CDR1 is MDHEN, CDR2 SYDVKM, per germline. Trimming left V 6 bases short and J 0 bases short, with 12 bases between. The CDR3 runs to 15 residues.

The J gene is TRBJ1-5, the V gene TRBV4-3; D is perhaps TRBD1 (6 bases). V dropped 3 bases and J dropped 1 base, with 13 bases sitting between them. The germline gives CDR1 LGHNA, CDR2 YSLEER. The CDR3 contains 16 residues. The CDR3 sequence is CASSQDTGHSNQPQHF. CDR3 bases: TGCGCCAGCAGCCAGGATACAGGGCACAGCAATCAGCCCCAGCATTTT.

The genes are TRBV5-1 and TRBJ2-3, with 14 bases identical to TRBD2. V shed 4 bases and J 2 bases; nucleotides not matched to a gene: 9. The germline gives CDR1 SGHRS, CDR2 YFSETQ. The CDR3 has 18 residues. The CDR3 loop is CASSRGLAGAPFTDTQYF. Written as DNA, the CDR3 is TGCGCCAGCAGCCGGGGACTAGCGGGGGCGCCTTTCACAGATACGCAGTATTTT.

This clonotype has a handful of counts. The CDR3 coding sequence is TGTGCCAGCAGTGCTACAGGAGACCCTAACACTGAAGCTTTCTTT. This translates into CASSATGDPNTEAFF. This sequence joins TRBV6-1 and TRBJ1-1; D is possibly TRBD1 (5 bases). This CDR3 is built from 15 residues. CDR1 is MNHNS, CDR2 SASEGT, per germline. Trimming left V 4 bases short and J 2 bases short, with 14 bases between.

Many counts were recorded for this clonotype. The genes are TRBV27 and TRBJ2-7, with D maybe TRBD2 (7 bases). V lost 6 bases and J 2 bases, leaving 14 bases between the germline ends. CDR3 length equals 14 residues. Germline V gene data show CDR1 as MNHEY and CDR2 as SMNVEV (reference sequence). CDR3 in amino acids: CASSLGGGPYEQYV. CDR3 DNA: TGTGCCAGCAGCTTAGGGGGGGGCCCCTACGAGCAGTACGTC.

The genes are TRBV20-1 and TRBJ1-2; D not resolved. V was cut by 4 bases and J by 7 bases, with 16 bases left in between. Germline V gene sequence: CDR1 DFQATT, CDR2 SNEGSKA (reference sequence). This CDR3 region has 13 residues. The CDR3 sequence: CSAINTKRGGYTF. CDR3 DNA: TGCAGTGCTATCAATACGAAAAGAGGTGGCTACACCTTC.

This clonotype has a handful of counts. The V gene is TRBV7-9, the J gene TRBJ2-3, with TRBD2 matching 11 bases. After removal of 4 bases from V and 2 bases from J, the junction contained 11 bases not matched to a gene. Germline loops: CDR1 SEHNR, CDR2 FQNEAQ (reference sequence). The CDR3 spans 18 residues. The CDR3 loop reads CASSYVAGGLFTTDTQYF. The CDR3, as DNA: TGTGCCAGCAGCTACGTAGCGGGGGGGCTGTTTACCACAGATACGCAGTATTTT.

This clonotype was found many times. The V and J genes are TRBV7-4 and TRBJ2-1; 9 bases are a match to TRBD2. This CDR3 is built from 18 residues. The V gene end was trimmed by 0 bases and the J gene end by 3 bases; junction bases not matched to a gene: 9. CDR1 is SGHVT and CDR2 is SQSDAQ in the germline V gene. The CDR3: CASSLALRGAGGYNEQFF. Written as DNA, the CDR3 is TGTGCCAGCAGCTTAGCGCTAAGGGGAGCGGGGGGCTACAATGAGCAGTTCTTC.

The J gene is TRBJ2-3, the V gene TRBV12-5; 11 bases are shared with TRBD2. CDR3 length equals 17 residues. Trimming cost V 1 base and J 2 bases; bases outside gene matches: 5. CDR1 is LGHNT and CDR2 is FRNRAP in the germline V gene. CDR3 in amino acids: CASGLDLAGGTTDTQYF. CDR3 bases: TGTGCTAGTGGTTTGGACCTAGCGGGGGGAACCACAGATACGCAGTATTTT.

This rearrangement joins TRBV19 to TRBJ1-1; maybe TRBD1 (5 bases). V was trimmed by 3 bases and J by 2 bases, leaving 13 bases between them. Germline CDR1 is LNHDA and CDR2 is SQIVND (reference sequence). The CDR3 runs 15 residues. The CDR3 loop reads CASSIPGGLNTEAFF. The CDR3 DNA is TGTGCCAGTAGTATCCCTGGGGGACTTAACACTGAAGCTTTCTTT.

The V gene is TRBV9, the J gene TRBJ2-7, with D possibly being TRBD1 (6 bases). Trimming cost V 4 bases and J 4 bases, with 18 bases left between them. Germline V gives CDR1 SGDLS, CDR2 YYNGEE. The length of the CDR3 is 15 residues. CDR3 region: CASSSRQDRLYEQYV. In nucleotides, the CDR3 is TGTGCCAGCAGCTCTCGACAAGACAGGCTATACGAGCAGTACGTC.

This clonotype was seen ten or more times. V and J are TRBV10-3 and TRBJ2-3, with D possibly TRBD1 on 6 matching bases. V lost 4 bases to trimming and J lost 2 bases, with 7 bases between them. This CDR3 comprises 13 residues. In germline, CDR1 is ENHRY, CDR2 SYGVKD. In DNA, the CDR3 is TGTGCCATCAGTGGGACAGCCACAGATACGCAGTATTTT. The encoded protein is CAISGTATDTQYF.